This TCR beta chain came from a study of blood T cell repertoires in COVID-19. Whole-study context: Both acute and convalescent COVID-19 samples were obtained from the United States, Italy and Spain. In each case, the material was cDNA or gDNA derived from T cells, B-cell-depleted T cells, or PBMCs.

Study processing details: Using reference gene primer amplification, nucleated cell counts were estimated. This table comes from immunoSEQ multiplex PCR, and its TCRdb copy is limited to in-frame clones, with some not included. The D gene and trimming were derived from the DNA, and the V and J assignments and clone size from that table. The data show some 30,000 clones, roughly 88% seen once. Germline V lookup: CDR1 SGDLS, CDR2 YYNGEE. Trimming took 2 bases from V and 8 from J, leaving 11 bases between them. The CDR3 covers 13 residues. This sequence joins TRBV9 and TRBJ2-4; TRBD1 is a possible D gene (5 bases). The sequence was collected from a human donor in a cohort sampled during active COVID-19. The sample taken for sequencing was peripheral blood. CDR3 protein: CASSVDIRDIQYF. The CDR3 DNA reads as TGTGCCAGCAGCGTGGACATTCGGGACATTCAGTACTTC.